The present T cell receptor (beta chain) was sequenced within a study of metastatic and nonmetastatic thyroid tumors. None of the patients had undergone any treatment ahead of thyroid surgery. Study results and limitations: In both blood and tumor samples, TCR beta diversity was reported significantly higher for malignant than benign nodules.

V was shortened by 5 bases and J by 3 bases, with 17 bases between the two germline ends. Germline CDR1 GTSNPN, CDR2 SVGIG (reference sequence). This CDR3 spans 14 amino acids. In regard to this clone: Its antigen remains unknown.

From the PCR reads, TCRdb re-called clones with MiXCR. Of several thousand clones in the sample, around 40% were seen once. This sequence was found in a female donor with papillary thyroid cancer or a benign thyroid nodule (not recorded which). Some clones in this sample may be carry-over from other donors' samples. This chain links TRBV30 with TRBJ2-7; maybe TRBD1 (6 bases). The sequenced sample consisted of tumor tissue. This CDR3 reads CAWVQGQAIYEQYF. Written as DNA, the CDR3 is TGTGCCTGGGTACAGGGACAAGCCATCTACGAGCAGTACTTC.